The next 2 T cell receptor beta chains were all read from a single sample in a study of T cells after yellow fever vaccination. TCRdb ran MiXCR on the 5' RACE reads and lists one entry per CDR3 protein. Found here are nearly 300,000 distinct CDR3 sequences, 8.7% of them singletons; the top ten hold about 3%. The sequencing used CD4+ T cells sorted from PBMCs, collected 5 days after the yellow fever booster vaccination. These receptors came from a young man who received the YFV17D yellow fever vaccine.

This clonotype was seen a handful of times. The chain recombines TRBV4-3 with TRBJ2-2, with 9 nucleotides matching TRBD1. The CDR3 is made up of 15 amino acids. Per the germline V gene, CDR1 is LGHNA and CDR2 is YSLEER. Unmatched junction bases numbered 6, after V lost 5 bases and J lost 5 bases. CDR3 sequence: CASSKTGGRTGELFF. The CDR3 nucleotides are TGCGCCAGCAGCAAAACAGGGGGCAGGACCGGGGAGCTGTTTTTT.

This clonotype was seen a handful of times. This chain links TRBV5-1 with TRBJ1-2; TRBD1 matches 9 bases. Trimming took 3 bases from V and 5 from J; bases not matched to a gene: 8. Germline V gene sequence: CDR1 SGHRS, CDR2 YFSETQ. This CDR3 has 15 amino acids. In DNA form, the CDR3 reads TGCGCCAGCAGCTCCCCAGGACAGGGGTCATATGGCTACACCTTC. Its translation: CASSSPGQGSYGYTF.